This entry lists 22 T cell receptor beta chains sequenced from one sample in a study of blood T cell repertoires in COVID-19. Data came from immunoSEQ multiplex PCR; TCRdb stores just in-frame clones and leaves some out. The sample shows 200,000 to 250,000 clones, 65% to 85% of them seen only once. The source material was peripheral blood. The receptors here all came from a woman aged 35 to 49 with active or convalescent COVID-19.

Note on this clone: At one of its ends the junction is not consistent with the germline gene, which may arise from a read error. The chain recombines TRBV6-1 with TRBJ1-2; 9 bases agree with TRBD1. The CDR3 sequence is 14 residues long. Looked up from germline, CDR1 is MNHNS and CDR2 is SASEGT. The CDR3 region is CASREGQGSYGYTF. The CDR3 nucleotides are TGTGCCAGCAGGGAAGGACAGGGGAGCTATGGCTACACCTTC.

DNA of the CDR3: TGTGCCACCGGAGGGAGCACTGAAGCTTTCTTT. Amino acids: CATGGSTEAFF. V and J are TRBV30 and TRBJ1-1; no clear D. The CDR3 contains 11 residues. V gave up 8 bases and J gave up 4 bases, with 11 bases separating them. Germline values: CDR1 GTSNPN, CDR2 SVGIG (reference sequence).

V is TRBV4-1 and J is TRBJ1-6, with a weak D call TRBD1 (5 bases). The CDR3 has 15 residues. The V and J ends lost 0 bases and 7 bases respectively, with 10 bases between them. The germline V gene has CDR1 MGHRA and CDR2 YSYEKL. CDR3 region: CASSQDPGPNSPLHF. The CDR3 nucleotides are TGCGCCAGCAGCCAAGATCCAGGGCCCAATTCACCCCTCCACTTT.

This rearrangement joins TRBV12-3 or TRBV12-4 to TRBJ1-5; D unclear. The CDR3 consists of 13 residues. With 2 bases removed from V and 2 bases from J, the gap between germline ends came to 4 bases. DNA for the CDR3: TGTGCCAGCAGTTTACTTGGCAATCAGCCCCAGCATTTT. It encodes CASSLLGNQPQHF.

This clone has just one count. This chain connects TRBV5-1 to TRBJ1-2; the D gene is possibly TRBD1 (6 bases). The CDR3 length is 13 residues. Trimming left V 4 bases short and J 4 bases short, with 11 bases between. The germline CDR1 and CDR2 sequences are SGHRS and YFSETQ. The CDR3 is CASSRGSGYGYTF. DNA for the CDR3: TGCGCCAGCAGCAGGGGGAGCGGCTATGGCTACACCTTC.

This chain links TRBV6-4 with TRBJ1-1, with D possibly matching TRBD1 (5 bases). V lost 2 bases and J lost 1, with 5 bases in between. Germline CDR1 reads MRHNA; CDR2 reads SNTAGT. This CDR3 region has 13 residues. This chain's CDR3 is CASSDRGNTEAFF. CDR3 sequence (DNA): TGTGCCAGCAGTGACAGGGGGAACACTGAAGCTTTCTTT.

The genes are TRBV6-6 and TRBJ2-5, with D possibly being TRBD2 (5 bases). V lost 0 bases, J lost 4 bases, and 12 bases lay in between. The CDR3 runs to 15 residues. Germline V CDR1 and CDR2: MNHNY, SVGAGI (reference sequence). In DNA form, the CDR3 reads TGTGCCAGCAGTTACTCGAGGACGGGGTTAGAGACCCAGTACTTC. Its translation: CASSYSRTGLETQYF.

This rearrangement joins TRBV4-2 to TRBJ1-6, with D unresolved. Germline V CDR1 and CDR2: LGHNA, YNFKEQ. CDR3 length: 15 amino acids. Between the trimmed V and J ends, which lost 2 bases and 9 bases, there was a span of 14 bases. CDR3 amino acids: CASSQRGAEGSPLHF. The CDR3 bases are TGTGCCAGCAGCCAACGGGGAGCGGAAGGTTCACCCCTCCACTTT.

This clone has more than one count but fewer than ten. The gene calls are TRBV6-1 and TRBJ2-3, with D possibly TRBD2 on 5 matching bases. The CDR3 runs 13 residues. CDR1 is MNHNS and CDR2 is SASEGT in the germline V gene. Trimming stripped 3 bases from V and 4 bases from J, with 8 bases between. This CDR3 reads CASSDAGPDTQYF. The CDR3, as DNA: TGTGCCAGCAGTGATGCGGGCCCAGATACGCAGTATTTT.

The chain recombines TRBV12-3 or TRBV12-4 with TRBJ2-3; TRBD2 might be the D (5 bases). V shed 5 bases and J shed 10 bases, with 10 bases lying between them. This CDR3 region has 11 residues. CDR3 sequence: CASSTVEAQYF. The CDR3 region has the DNA TGTGCCAGCAGTACCGTGGAGGCGCAGTATTTT.

The V gene is TRBV28, the J gene TRBJ2-1; 8 positions match TRBD2. Germline CDR1 and CDR2: MDHEN and SYDVKM. J was trimmed by 0 bases and V by 9 bases; bases with no gene match: 7. This CDR3 is 15 amino acids long. DNA of the CDR3: TGTGCCAGTTCTAGCGGGTCGAGCTCCTACAATGAGCAGTTCTTC. Translated: CASSSGSSSYNEQFF.

Note on this clone: Compared with germline, one end of the junction differs, possibly owing to a read error. V and J are TRBV27 and TRBJ2-3, with 7 bases fitting TRBD2. This CDR3 is 14 amino acids long. CDR1 MNHEY and CDR2 SMNVEV come from the germline V gene (reference sequence). The chain's CDR3 is CAGSLSRRGDTQYF. DNA of the CDR3: TGTGCCGGCAGTTTATCGAGGCGGGGGGATACGCAGTATTTT.

The CDR3 loop is CASSPKQGIYNSPLHF. CDR3 bases: TGTGCCAGCTCACCGAAGCAGGGGATCTATAATTCACCCCTCCACTTT. The rearrangement uses TRBV18 and TRBJ1-6; D may be TRBD1 (6 bases). From germline, CDR1 is KGHSH and CDR2 LQKENI. The germline V and J ends were trimmed by 3 bases and 3 bases, with 12 bases remaining between them. This CDR3 is 16 amino acids long.

The chain couples TRBV25-1 to TRBJ2-7; D is perhaps TRBD1 (6 bases). The V gene's germline CDR1 is MGHDK and CDR2 SYGVNS. The CDR3 has 14 amino acids. V dropped 4 bases and J dropped 1 base, with 11 bases sitting between them. The CDR3 nucleotides are TGTGCCAGCAGTGCCAGGGGCAATTCCTACGAGCAGTACTTC. This translates into CASSARGNSYEQYF.

The sample holds a few counts of this clone. The rearrangement uses TRBV28 and TRBJ1-2, with D unresolved. The CDR3 is 12 amino acids. With 7 bases removed from V and 9 bases from J, the gap between germline ends came to 15 bases. Germline V CDR1 and CDR2: MDHEN, SYDVKM. Here the CDR3 reads CASIDTLRSYTF. DNA for the CDR3: TGTGCCAGCATTGACACCCTTAGAAGCTACACCTTC.

V and J are TRBV19 and TRBJ1-2; TRBD1 aligns across 7 bases. Trimming removed 5 bases from V and 1 base from J; junction bases left unmatched: 1. The CDR3 spans 13 residues. Germline lookup yields CDR1 LNHDA and CDR2 SQIVND (reference sequence). Here the CDR3 DNA reads TGTGCCAGTAGTGGGACAGTTAACTATGGCTACACCTTC. Residues: CASSGTVNYGYTF. Full variable domain (rest looked up from reference TRBV19 and TRBJ1-2): DGGITQSPKYLFRKEGQNVTLSCEQNLNHDAMYWYRQDPGQGLRLIYYSQIVNDFQKGDIAEGYSVSREKKESFPLTVTSAQKNPTAFYLCASSGTVNYGYTFGSGTRLTVV.

V is TRBV19 and J is TRBJ1-5; D gene ambiguous. The germline V gene has CDR1 LNHDA and CDR2 SQIVND (reference sequence). Trimming cost V 7 bases and J 9 bases, with 19 bases left between them. The CDR3 is 14 amino acids. The CDR3 DNA is TGTGCCAGTACCCCGGCGGCCAACCCCCCGCCCCAGCATTTT. Translated: CASTPAANPPPQHF.

The chain combines TRBV28 with TRBJ1-3; D is ambiguous. V was trimmed by 5 bases and J by 0 bases, leaving 14 bases between them. This CDR3 spans 16 amino acids. Germline V gene sequence: CDR1 MDHEN, CDR2 SYDVKM. In DNA form, the CDR3 reads TGTGCCAGCAGTCCCCATGAGGAGAGCTCTGGAAACACCATATATTTT. Encoded protein: CASSPHEESSGNTIYF. Complete variable domain (other parts from reference TRBV28 and TRBJ1-3): DVKVTQSSRYLVKRTGEKVFLECVQDMDHENMFWYRQDPGLGLRLIYFSYDVKMKEKGDIPEGYSVSREKKERFSLILESASTNQTSMYLCASSPHEESSGNTIYFGEGSWLTVV.

The chain links TRBV13 to TRBJ2-5, with 12 bases lining up with TRBD2. Germline V gene lookup returns CDR1 PRHDT and CDR2 FYEKMQ (reference sequence). CDR3 size: 19 residues. The V and J ends lost 2 bases and 3 bases, in that order; junction bases with no gene match: 13. The CDR3 region is CASSLRLAGGLGFEETQYF. The CDR3 DNA reads TGTGCCAGCAGCTTAAGGCTAGCGGGGGGGCTGGGTTTCGAAGAGACCCAGTACTTC.

The chain has TRBV28 and TRBJ1-2; 8 bases match TRBD1. This CDR3 spans 16 amino acids. Losses at the gene ends were 6 bases for V and 2 bases for J; bases not matched to a gene: 11. Germline CDR1 and CDR2: MDHEN and SYDVKM. The CDR3 region is CASSTGQGKANYGYTF. DNA for the CDR3: TGTGCCAGCAGCACCGGACAGGGAAAGGCGAACTATGGCTACACCTTC.

V and J are TRBV28 and TRBJ1-1, with 9 bases matching TRBD1. V shed 5 bases and J 11 bases; nucleotides not matched to a gene: 12. Germline CDR1 and CDR2: MDHEN and SYDVKM. The CDR3 has 14 amino acids. Here the CDR3 DNA reads TGTGCCAGCAGTCCCGAGGGACAGGGAAGGGAGGCTTTCTTT. This sequence encodes CASSPEGQGREAFF.

The gene calls are TRBV28 and TRBJ1-5; D is uncertain. The germline V and J ends were trimmed by 6 bases and 4 bases, with 13 bases remaining between them. Per germline, CDR1 MDHEN and CDR2 SYDVKM. CDR3 size: 14 residues. As DNA, the CDR3 is TGTGCCAGCAGCCAGTGGACGGGGAATCAGCCCCAGCATTTT. It specifies CASSQWTGNQPQHF.